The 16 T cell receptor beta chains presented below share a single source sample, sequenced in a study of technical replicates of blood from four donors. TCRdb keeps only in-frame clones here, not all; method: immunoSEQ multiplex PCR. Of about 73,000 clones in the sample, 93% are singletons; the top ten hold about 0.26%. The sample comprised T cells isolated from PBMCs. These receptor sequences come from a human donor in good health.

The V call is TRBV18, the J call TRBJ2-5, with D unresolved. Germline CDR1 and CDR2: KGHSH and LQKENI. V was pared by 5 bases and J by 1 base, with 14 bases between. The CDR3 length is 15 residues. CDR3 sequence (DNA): TGTGCCAGCTCAGCCCGACCGGCGGCCCAAGAGACCCAGTACTTC. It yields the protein CASSARPAAQETQYF. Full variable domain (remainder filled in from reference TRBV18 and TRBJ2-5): NAGVMQNPRHLVRRRGQEARLRCSPMKGHSHVYWYRQLPEEGLKFMVYLQKENIIDESGMPKERFSAEFPKEGPSILRIQQVVRGDSAAYFCASSARPAAQETQYFGPGTRLLVL.

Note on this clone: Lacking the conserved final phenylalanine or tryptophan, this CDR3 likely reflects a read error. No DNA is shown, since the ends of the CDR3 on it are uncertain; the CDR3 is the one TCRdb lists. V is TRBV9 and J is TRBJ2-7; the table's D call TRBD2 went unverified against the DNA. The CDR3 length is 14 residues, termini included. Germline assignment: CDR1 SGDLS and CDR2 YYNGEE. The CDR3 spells CASSVATGEDSRYL.

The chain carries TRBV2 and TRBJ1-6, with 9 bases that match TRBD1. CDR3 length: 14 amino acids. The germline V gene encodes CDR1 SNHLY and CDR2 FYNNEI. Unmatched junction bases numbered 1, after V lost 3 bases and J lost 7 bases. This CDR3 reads CASSDTGGNSPLHF. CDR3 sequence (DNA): TGTGCCAGCAGTGACACAGGGGGCAATTCACCCCTCCACTTT.

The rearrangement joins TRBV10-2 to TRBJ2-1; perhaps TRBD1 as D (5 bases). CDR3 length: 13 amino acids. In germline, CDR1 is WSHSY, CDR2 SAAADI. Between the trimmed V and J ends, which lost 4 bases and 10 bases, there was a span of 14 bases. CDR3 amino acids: CASSASQGGEQFF. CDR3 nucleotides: TGCGCCAGCAGTGCCTCCCAGGGCGGAGAGCAGTTCTTC.

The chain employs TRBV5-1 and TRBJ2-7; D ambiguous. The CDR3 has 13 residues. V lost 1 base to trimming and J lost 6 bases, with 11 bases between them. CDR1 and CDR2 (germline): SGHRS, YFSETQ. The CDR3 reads CASSLKAAVEQYF. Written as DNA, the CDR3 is TGCGCCAGCAGCTTGAAGGCGGCAGTCGAGCAGTACTTC.

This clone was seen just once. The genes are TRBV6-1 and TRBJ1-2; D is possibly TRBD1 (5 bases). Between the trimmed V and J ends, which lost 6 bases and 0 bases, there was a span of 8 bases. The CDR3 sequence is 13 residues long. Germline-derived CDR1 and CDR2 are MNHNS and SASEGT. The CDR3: CASRMTANYGYTF. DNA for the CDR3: TGTGCCAGCAGGATGACAGCTAACTATGGCTACACCTTC.

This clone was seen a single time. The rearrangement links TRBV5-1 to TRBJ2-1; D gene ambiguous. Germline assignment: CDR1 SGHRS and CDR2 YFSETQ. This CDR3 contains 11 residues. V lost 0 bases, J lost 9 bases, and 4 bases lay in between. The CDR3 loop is CASSLEAEQFF. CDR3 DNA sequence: TGCGCCAGCAGCTTGGAAGCTGAGCAGTTCTTC.

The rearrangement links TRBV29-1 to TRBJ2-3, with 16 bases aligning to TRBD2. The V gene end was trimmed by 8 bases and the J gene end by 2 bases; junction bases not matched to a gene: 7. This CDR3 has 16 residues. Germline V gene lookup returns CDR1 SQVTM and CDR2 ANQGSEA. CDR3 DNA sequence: TGCAGCTTATTAGGGACTAGCGGGAGGGCCACAGATACGCAGTATTTT. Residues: CSLLGTSGRATDTQYF.

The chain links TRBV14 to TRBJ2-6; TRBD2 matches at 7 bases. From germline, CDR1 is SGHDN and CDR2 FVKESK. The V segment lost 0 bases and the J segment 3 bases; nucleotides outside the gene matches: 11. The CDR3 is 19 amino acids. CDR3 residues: CASSQDEGEGLDGANVLTF. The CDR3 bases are TGTGCCAGCAGCCAAGATGAAGGGGAGGGGTTGGATGGGGCCAACGTCCTGACTTTC. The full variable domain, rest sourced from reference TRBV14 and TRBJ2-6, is EAGVTQFPSHSVIEKGQTVTLRCDPISGHDNLYWYRRVMGKEIKFLLHFVKESKQDESGMPNNRFLAERTGGTYSTLKVQPAELEDSGVYFCASSQDEGEGLDGANVLTFGAGSRLTVL.

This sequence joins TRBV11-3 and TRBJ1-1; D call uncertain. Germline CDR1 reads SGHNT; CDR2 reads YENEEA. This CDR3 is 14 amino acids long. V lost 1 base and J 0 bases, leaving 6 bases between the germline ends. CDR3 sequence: CASSLATLNTEAFF. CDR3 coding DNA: TGTGCCAGCAGCTTAGCCACATTGAACACTGAAGCTTTCTTT.

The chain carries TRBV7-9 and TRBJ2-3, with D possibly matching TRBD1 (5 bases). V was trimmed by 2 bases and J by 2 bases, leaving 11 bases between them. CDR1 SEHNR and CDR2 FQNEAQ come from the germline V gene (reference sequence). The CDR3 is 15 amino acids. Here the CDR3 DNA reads TGTGCCAGCAGCTTATTAGCCAGGGACACAGATACGCAGTATTTT. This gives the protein CASSLLARDTDTQYF.

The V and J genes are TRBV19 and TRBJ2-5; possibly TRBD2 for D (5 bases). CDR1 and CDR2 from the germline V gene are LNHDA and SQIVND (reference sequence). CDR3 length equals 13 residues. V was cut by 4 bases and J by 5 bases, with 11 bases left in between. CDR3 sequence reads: CASSSSPGETQYF. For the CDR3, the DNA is TGTGCCAGTAGTAGTTCACCGGGGGAGACCCAGTACTTC.

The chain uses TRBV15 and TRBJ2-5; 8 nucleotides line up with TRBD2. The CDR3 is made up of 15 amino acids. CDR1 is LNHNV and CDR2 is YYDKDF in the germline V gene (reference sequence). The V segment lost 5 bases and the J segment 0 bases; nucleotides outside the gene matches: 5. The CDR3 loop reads CATSARLAHQETQYF. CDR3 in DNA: TGTGCCACCAGCGCAAGACTAGCGCACCAAGAGACCCAGTACTTC.

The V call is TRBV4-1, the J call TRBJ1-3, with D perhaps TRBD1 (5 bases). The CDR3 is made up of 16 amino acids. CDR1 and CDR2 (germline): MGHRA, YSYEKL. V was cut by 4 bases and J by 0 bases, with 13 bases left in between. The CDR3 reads CASSPRLDSSGNTIYF. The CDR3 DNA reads TGCGCCAGCAGCCCAAGACTCGACAGCTCTGGAAACACCATATATTTT.

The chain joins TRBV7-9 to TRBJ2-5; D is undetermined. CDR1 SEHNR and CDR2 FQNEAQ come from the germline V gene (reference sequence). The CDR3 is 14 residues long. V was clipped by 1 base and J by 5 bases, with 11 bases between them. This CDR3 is CASSLVPRMETQYF. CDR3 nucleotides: TGTGCCAGCAGCTTAGTTCCTAGGATGGAGACCCAGTACTTC. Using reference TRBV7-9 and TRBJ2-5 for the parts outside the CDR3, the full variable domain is DTGVSQNPRHKITKRGQNVTFRCDPISEHNRLYWYRQTLGQGPEFLTYFQNEAQLEKSRLLSDRFSAERPKGSFSTLEIQRTEQGDSAMYLCASSLVPRMETQYFGPGTRLLVL.

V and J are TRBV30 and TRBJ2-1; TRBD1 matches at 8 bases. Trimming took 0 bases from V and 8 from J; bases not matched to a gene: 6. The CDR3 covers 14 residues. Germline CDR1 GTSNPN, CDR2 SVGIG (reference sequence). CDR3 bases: TGTGCCTGGAGTGTACTCGACAGGGGCCATGAGCAGTTCTTC. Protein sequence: CAWSVLDRGHEQFF. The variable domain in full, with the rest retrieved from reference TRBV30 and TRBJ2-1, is SQTIHQWPATLVQPVGSPLSLECTVEGTSNPNLYWYRQAAGRGLQLLFYSVGIGQISSEVPQNLSASRPQDRQFILSSKKLLLSDSGFYLCAWSVLDRGHEQFFGPGTRLTVL.